The 27 T cell receptor beta chains below all came from one sample that was sequenced in a study of shared clonotypes between healthy human individuals. This table comes from immunoSEQ multiplex PCR, and its TCRdb copy is limited to in-frame clones, with some not included. The top ten hold about 1.5% of the sample, which has about 1 million clones, about 75% seen once. The sequencing input was memory CD4+ T cells sorted from blood. Stated subset: CD45RA-negative fraction. These receptors were collected from a man younger than 35 in good health.

The chain employs TRBV30 and TRBJ2-1; 7 bases map to TRBD2. Trimming at V came to 8 bases and at J to 0 bases, leaving 4 bases not matched to a gene. The CDR3 spans 13 residues. Germline loops: CDR1 GTSNPN, CDR2 SVGIG (reference sequence). The CDR3 nucleotides are TGTGCCCGAGCGGGGAGCTCCTACAATGAGCAGTTCTTC. Translating gives CARAGSSYNEQFF.

The gene calls are TRBV28 and TRBJ1-2, with D hard to call. V was trimmed by 8 bases and J by 0 bases, leaving 7 bases between them. There are 12 residues in the CDR3. Looked up from germline, CDR1 is MDHEN and CDR2 is SYDVKM. The DNA of the CDR3 is TGTGCCAGCGAACAGCCTAACTATGGCTACACCTTC. Its protein is CASEQPNYGYTF.

This clone showed up just once. The V gene is TRBV9, the J gene TRBJ2-1; TRBD2 matches at 10 bases. After removal of 2 bases from V and 5 bases from J, the junction contained 4 bases not matched to a gene. The length of the CDR3 is 15 residues. The germline CDR1 and CDR2 sequences are SGDLS and YYNGEE. The CDR3 sequence: CASSVAGTSDNEQFF. In DNA, the CDR3 is TGTGCCAGCAGCGTTGCCGGGACTAGCGACAATGAGCAGTTCTTC.

The chain carries TRBV30 and TRBJ1-2, with D possibly being TRBD1 (6 bases). Per the germline V gene, CDR1 is GTSNPN and CDR2 is SVGIG (reference sequence). V was clipped by 3 bases and J by 5 bases, with 13 bases between them. This CDR3 contains 13 residues. The CDR3 nucleotides read TGTGCCTGGAGGGTACAGGGTTTTTATGGCTACACCTTC. The encoded protein is CAWRVQGFYGYTF.

The chain joins TRBV5-4 to TRBJ2-7; 11 bases line up with TRBD2. J was trimmed by 4 bases and V by 0 bases; bases with no gene match: 9. The germline CDR1 and CDR2 sequences are SGHNT and YYREEE (reference sequence). The CDR3 totals 17 residues. This chain's CDR3 is CASSLGPLAGGGYEQYF. The CDR3 DNA follows: TGTGCCAGCAGCTTGGGGCCCCTAGCGGGAGGCGGGTACGAGCAGTACTTC. The full variable domain, completed using reference TRBV5-4 and TRBJ2-7, is ETGVTQSPTHLIKTRGQQVTLRCSSQSGHNTVSWYQQALGQGPQFIFQYYREEENGRGNFPPRFSGLQFPNYSSELNVNALELDDSALYLCASSLGPLAGGGYEQYFGPGTRLTVT.

The rearrangement links TRBV6-5 to TRBJ2-3, with a tentative D call TRBD2 (6 bases). The CDR3 runs to 14 residues. Germline assignment: CDR1 MNHEY and CDR2 SVGAGI. Trimming pared 4 bases from V and 5 bases from J, leaving 13 bases between. The CDR3 bases are TGTGCCAGCAGTTTTTCGGGGGTGGAAGATACGCAGTATTTT. Protein: CASSFSGVEDTQYF.

This clone has just a few counts. The V gene is TRBV6-6, the J gene TRBJ1-2; D call uncertain. The CDR3 is 13 amino acids. Germline V gene lookup returns CDR1 MNHNY and CDR2 SVGAGI (reference sequence). Trimming stripped 2 bases from V and 6 bases from J, with 10 bases between. In nucleotides, the CDR3 is TGTGCCAGCAGTTACGGAACAGTTGATGGCTACACCTTC. It codes for CASSYGTVDGYTF.

In its sample, this clone was seen once. The chain carries TRBV5-6 and TRBJ2-7; perhaps TRBD1 as D (5 bases). Trimming pared 0 bases from V and 3 bases from J, leaving 13 bases between. Per germline, CDR1 SGHDT and CDR2 YYEEEE. The CDR3 is made up of 15 amino acids. CDR3 in amino acids: CASSLGSGKSYEQYF. The CDR3 DNA reads TGTGCCAGCAGCTTGGGGTCAGGGAAGAGCTACGAGCAGTACTTC.

V and J are TRBV15 and TRBJ2-7, with 7 bases that match TRBD1. The CDR3 runs to 18 residues. V dropped 0 bases and J dropped 2; count of bases not matched to a gene: 13. Germline loops: CDR1 LNHNV, CDR2 YYDKDF (reference sequence). The chain's CDR3 is CATSRDLVTGSTAYEQYF. CDR3 DNA sequence: TGTGCCACCAGCAGAGATCTCGTGACAGGGAGTACGGCCTACGAGCAGTACTTC.

The chain recombines TRBV5-6 with TRBJ1-3; D gene ambiguous. Trimming removed 0 bases from V and 2 bases from J, with 6 bases in between. Per germline, CDR1 SGHDT and CDR2 YYEEEE. The CDR3 has 14 amino acids. CDR3 in amino acids: CASSLVTAGNTIYF. In DNA, the CDR3 is TGTGCCAGCAGCTTGGTCACAGCTGGAAACACCATATATTTT.

This clone was picked up one time. The V and J genes are TRBV5-1 and TRBJ2-5, with D possibly called TRBD1 or TRBD2 (6 bases each). CDR3 length: 15 amino acids. Germline CDR1 reads SGHRS; CDR2 reads YFSETQ. The V and J ends lost 4 bases and 1 base respectively, with 14 bases between them. This chain's CDR3 is CASSPGASSQETQYF. DNA for the CDR3: TGCGCCAGCAGCCCGGGGGCAAGCAGCCAAGAGACCCAGTACTTC.

This clone came up a few times. The rearrangement joins TRBV14 to TRBJ2-7; the D gene could be TRBD1 or TRBD2 (6 bases each). This CDR3 region has 15 residues. V lost 4 bases and J 0 bases, leaving 13 bases between the germline ends. The germline gives CDR1 SGHDN, CDR2 FVKESK. The CDR3 is CASSPWGAASYEQYF. CDR3 nucleotides: TGTGCCAGCAGCCCCTGGGGGGCGGCCTCCTACGAGCAGTACTTC.

The V call is TRBV30, the J call TRBJ2-3; D may be TRBD2 (5 bases). There are 13 residues in the CDR3. Germline V gene sequence: CDR1 GTSNPN, CDR2 SVGIG (reference sequence). With 8 bases removed from V and 0 bases from J, the gap between germline ends came to 12 bases. DNA of the CDR3: TGTGCCGCGGACTTCCGGAGCACAGATACGCAGTATTTT. Protein sequence: CAADFRSTDTQYF.

The chain has TRBV5-1 and TRBJ2-2, with D hard to call. The CDR3 is 15 residues long. V was clipped by 5 bases and J by 0 bases, with 11 bases between them. CDR1 SGHRS and CDR2 YFSETQ come from the germline V gene. CDR3 sequence: CASRKDPANTGELFF. The CDR3 DNA is TGCGCCAGCAGAAAAGACCCAGCGAACACCGGGGAGCTGTTTTTT.

The chain combines TRBV10-3 with TRBJ1-1; TRBD1 might be the D (6 bases). Between the trimmed V and J ends, which lost 10 bases and 0 bases, there was a span of 15 bases. CDR1 is ENHRY, CDR2 SYGVKD, per germline. The CDR3 loop spans 14 amino acids. CDR3 residues: CATSMTGLNTEAFF. The CDR3, as DNA: TGTGCCACGAGTATGACAGGTTTGAACACTGAAGCTTTCTTT.

This rearrangement joins TRBV10-1 to TRBJ2-2; D possibly corresponds to TRBD2 (6 bases). Germline CDR1 is WNHNN and CDR2 is SYGVQD (reference sequence). V was clipped by 4 bases and J by 1 base, with 10 bases between them. The CDR3 is 15 residues long. Here the CDR3 DNA reads TGCGCCAGCAGTGGGGACTGGCGGAACACCGGGGAGCTGTTTTTT. Translating gives CASSGDWRNTGELFF.

This chain connects TRBV2 to TRBJ1-3; D is undetermined. The V and J ends lost 1 base and 2 bases respectively, with 9 bases between them. Germline V lookup: CDR1 SNHLY, CDR2 FYNNEI. There are 15 residues in the CDR3. The CDR3 nucleotides are TGTGCCAGCAGTGAAGTCCCCCACCCTGGAAACACCATATATTTT. It yields the protein CASSEVPHPGNTIYF.

Only one count was recorded for this clone. This chain links TRBV30 with TRBJ2-2, with 7 bases lining up with TRBD1. CDR1 is GTSNPN and CDR2 is SVGIG in the germline V gene (reference sequence). After removal of 1 base from V and 6 bases from J, the junction contained 2 bases not matched to a gene. This CDR3 contains 13 residues. The CDR3 protein is CAWSDRGAGELFF. CDR3 sequence (DNA): TGTGCCTGGAGTGACAGGGGAGCCGGGGAGCTGTTTTTT.

The chain links TRBV18 to TRBJ2-7, with 12 positions matching TRBD1. Losses at the gene ends were 2 bases for V and 5 bases for J; bases not matched to a gene: 4. From germline, CDR1 is KGHSH and CDR2 LQKENI. The CDR3 consists of 15 residues. The CDR3 loop reads CASSPLGQGAHEQYF. CDR3 DNA: TGTGCCAGCTCACCATTGGGACAGGGGGCCCACGAGCAGTACTTC.

As for this clone: This sample includes further DNA sequences coding for the same CDR3. This chain connects TRBV5-1 to TRBJ2-2; TRBD1 matches 8 bases. Germline values: CDR1 SGHRS, CDR2 YFSETQ. The V gene end was trimmed by 2 bases and the J gene end by 2 bases; junction bases not matched to a gene: 2. CDR3 length: 15 residues. CDR3 coding DNA: TGCGCCAGCAGCTTTCAGGGGGCAAACACCGGGGAGCTGTTTTTT. Translated, it gives CASSFQGANTGELFF.

The chain has TRBV19 and TRBJ1-2; 7 bases line up with TRBD1. CDR3 length equals 13 residues. Looked up from germline, CDR1 is LNHDA and CDR2 is SQIVND (reference sequence). The CDR3 reads CASSQTGNYGYTF. In DNA, the CDR3 is TGTGCATCGTCTCAGACAGGGAACTATGGCTACACCTTC.

The rearrangement links TRBV19 to TRBJ1-2; 7 bases map to TRBD1. CDR3 size: 13 residues. Germline V gene data show CDR1 as LNHDA and CDR2 as SQIVND (reference sequence). V shed 6 bases, J shed 4 bases, and the junction held 5 bases outside the gene matches. Written as DNA, the CDR3 is TGTGCCAGTAGATTCGGGACAGTCTATGGCTACACCTTC. It encodes CASRFGTVYGYTF.

The chain combines TRBV5-4 with TRBJ2-7, with a possible D match to TRBD1 (6 bases). Between the trimmed V and J ends, which lost 3 bases and 5 bases, there was a span of 6 bases. CDR1 is SGHNT, CDR2 YYREEE, per germline (reference sequence). This CDR3 comprises 11 residues. CDR3 residues: CASSYRDEQYF. Here the CDR3 DNA reads TGTGCCAGCAGCTACAGGGACGAGCAGTACTTC.

The chain joins TRBV10-3 to TRBJ2-7, with D perhaps TRBD2 (6 bases). Germline V gives CDR1 ENHRY, CDR2 SYGVKD. The V end lost 6 bases, the J end lost 2 bases, and 8 bases lay between the germline ends. The CDR3 length is 12 residues. CDR3 sequence reads: CAISREAYEQYF. DNA for the CDR3: TGTGCCATCAGCAGGGAGGCCTACGAGCAGTACTTC.

This clone was seen a handful of times. The chain couples TRBV4-3 to TRBJ1-2, with D perhaps matching TRBD1 (6 bases). Trimming took 2 bases from V and 8 from J, leaving 12 bases between them. Germline CDR1 is LGHNA and CDR2 is YSLEER. The CDR3 sequence is 13 residues long. As DNA, the CDR3 is TGCGCCAGCAGCCAACGAGGGGGGGGAGGCTACACCTTC. Protein: CASSQRGGGGYTF.

The chain combines TRBV18 with TRBJ1-1; possible D gene TRBD1, 6 bases. The CDR3 runs to 11 residues. V lost 5 bases, J lost 8 bases, and 9 bases lay in between. In germline, CDR1 is KGHSH, CDR2 LQKENI. CDR3 residues: CASSIDREAFF. In nucleotides, the CDR3 is TGTGCCAGCTCAATTGACAGGGAAGCTTTCTTT.

The gene calls are TRBV14 and TRBJ2-6; D not resolved. Germline V CDR1 and CDR2: SGHDN, FVKESK. CDR3 size: 16 residues. Trimming shortened V by 4 bases and J by 0 bases, and 10 bases separated the two germline ends. CDR3 DNA: TGTGCCAGCAGCCTGGGCCCTAGCTCTGGGGCCAACGTCCTGACTTTC. Its protein is CASSLGPSSGANVLTF.